This is a list of T cell receptor beta chains from one sample in a study of patients and donors after allogeneic stem cell transplantation. MiXCR, run by TCRdb on the RT-PCR reads, gives a single entry per CDR3 protein. The data hold over 350,000 distinct CDR3 sequences, with roughly 17% observed a single time. Sequencing was performed on blood, either unsorted or a sorted T cell fraction (not recorded which). The receptors originated from a human donor who was either an allogeneic HSCT recipient or a stem cell or donor lymphocyte infusion donor (not recorded which). It is not recorded whose cells these are; they may come from a transplant donor. Each CDR3 is given with its conserved first and last residue. The D gene is left open where the match is weak. Part of the rows lack a size; the others show once, few, many or a class for expanded clones.

clone size,V gene,D gene,J gene,CDR3 protein,CDR3 DNA
few,TRBV12-3/TRBV12-4,TRBD2,TRBJ2-3,CASSLASGGSTDTQYF,TGTGCCAGCAGTTTAGCTAGCGGGGGGAGCACAGATACGCAGTATTTT
many,TRBV9,NA,TRBJ2-1,CASSPRSSSSYNEQFF,TGTGCCAGCAGCCCCAGGAGCTCCAGCTCCTACAATGAGCAGTTCTTC
NA,TRBV2,NA,TRBJ2-3,CASRLLPTSTDTQYF,TGTGCCAGCAGGTTACTACCTACTAGCACAGATACGCAGTATTTT
NA,TRBV7-2,NA,TRBJ2-7,CASSLAPRVSYEQYF,TGTGCCAGCAGCTTAGCGCCCAGGGTCTCCTACGAGCAGTACTTC
few,TRBV2,NA,TRBJ2-7,CASRLSRGEQYF,TGTGCCAGCCGGTTAAGTAGGGGGGAGCAGTACTTC
NA,TRBV7-9,TRBD1,TRBJ2-3,CASSFPTGGFFKDTQYF,TGTGCCAGCAGCTTCCCGACAGGGGGCTTTTTTAAAGATACGCAGTATTTT
few,TRBV6-5,TRBD1,TRBJ2-2,CASSYSIGQGYTGELFF,TGTGCCAGCAGTTACTCTATAGGACAGGGATACACCGGGGAGCTGTTTTTT
NA,TRBV24-1,NA,TRBJ2-3,CATSAGVTDTQYF,TGTGCCACCAGCGCAGGGGTCACAGATACGCAGTATTTT
NA,TRBV5-1,TRBD1,TRBJ2-5,CASKRGPRQGVSETQYF,TGCGCCAGCAAGAGGGGTCCTAGACAGGGTGTTTCAGAGACCCAGTACTTC
few,TRBV4-3,NA,TRBJ2-6,CASSQEGTGANVLTF,TGCGCCAGCAGCCAAGAGGGTACCGGGGCCAACGTCCTGACTTTC
few,TRBV6-5,TRBD1,TRBJ1-2,CASSYSVKTKQGAQGYTF,TGTGCCAGCAGTTACTCCGTAAAAACTAAACAGGGGGCGCAAGGCTACACCTTC
many,TRBV20-1,TRBD1,TRBJ2-7,CSARRTGTHEQYF,TGCAGTGCTAGACGGACAGGGACCCACGAGCAGTACTTC
few,TRBV20-1,NA,TRBJ2-7,CSASQSAAPEQYF,TGCAGTGCTAGCCAGTCTGCTGCCCCCGAGCAGTACTTC
few,TRBV9,NA,TRBJ2-3,CASSVGRTIRTDTQYF,TGTGCCAGCAGCGTAGGGAGGACTATTCGCACAGATACGCAGTATTTT
NA,TRBV10-3,NA,TRBJ2-2,CAIMADFSTPGSCFF,NA
many,TRBV6-6,NA,TRBJ2-7,CASSIRNNEQYF,TGTGCCAGCAGTATTAGGAATAACGAGCAGTACTTC
NA,TRBV11-1,TRBD1,TRBJ2-1,CASTGGQGSDEQFF,TGTGCCAGTACTGGGGGACAGGGGAGTGATGAGCAGTTCTTC
many,TRBV20-1,NA,TRBJ1-5,CSASRGGQTLRGNQPQHF,TGCAGTGCTAGTCGGGGGGGACAAACCCTTAGGGGCAATCAGCCCCAGCATTTT
NA,TRBV20-1,TRBD2,TRBJ2-2,CSARISGTPNTGELFF,TGCAGTGCTAGAATCAGCGGGACGCCGAACACCGGGGAGCTGTTTTTT
many,TRBV29-1,NA,TRBJ1-2,CSVGENGYTF,TGCAGCGTTGGGGAGAATGGCTACACCTTC
NA,TRBV12-3/TRBV12-4,NA,TRBJ2-7,CASRESKPGGARTHEQYF,TGTGCCAGCAGGGAATCAAAGCCGGGTGGGGCCCGAACCCACGAGCAGTACTTC
NA,TRBV18,NA,TRBJ2-3,CASSPGKVLKDTQYF,TGTGCCAGCTCACCGGGGAAAGTGCTAAAGGATACGCAGTATTTT
few,TRBV19,NA,TRBJ2-3,CASSTNKNTQYF,TGTGCCAGTAGTACAAATAAGAATACGCAGTATTTT
few,TRBV20-1,NA,TRBJ2-1,CSAPLGGTQFF,TGCAGTGCCCCCCTTGGCGGGACGCAGTTCTTC
few,TRBV7-9,TRBD1,TRBJ1-1,CASSSRQGKRDTEAFF,TGTGCCAGCAGCTCCAGACAGGGGAAGAGGGACACTGAAGCTTTCTTT
NA,TRBV27,NA,TRBJ1-5,CASSLSMRGDQPQHF,TGTGCCAGCAGTTTATCGATGAGGGGGGATCAGCCCCAGCATTTT
NA,TRBV12-3/TRBV12-4,NA,TRBJ1-5,CASSLVGHLYQPQHF,TGTGCCAGCAGTTTGGTAGGGCACCTCTATCAGCCCCAGCATTTT
NA,TRBV20-1,TRBD1,TRBJ1-2,CSAAGGLTGVDYGYTF,TGCAGTGCCGCGGGGGGCCTGACAGGGGTGGACTATGGCTACACCTTC
NA,TRBV4-2,TRBD2,TRBJ2-7,CASSQDRLADYEQYF,TGTGCCAGCAGCCAAGATCGACTAGCGGATTACGAGCAGTACTTC
few,TRBV10-3,NA,TRBJ1-6,CAISKGQVNSPLHF,TGTGCCATCAGTAAGGGACAAGTTAATTCACCCCTCCACTTT
few,TRBV4-3,NA,TRBJ2-6,CASSLHTGISGANVLTF,TGCGCCAGCAGCCTCCATACAGGGATCTCTGGGGCCAACGTCCTGACTTTC
few,TRBV5-1,NA,TRBJ2-1,CASTVAGPSNEQFF,TGCGCCAGCACAGTGGCGGGACCCTCCAATGAGCAGTTCTTC
NA,TRBV27,NA,TRBJ2-5,CASSLKGTGGETQYF,TGTGCCAGCAGTTTGAAGGGGACTGGCGGGGAGACCCAGTACTTC
few,TRBV9,NA,TRBJ2-2,CAASQGNTGELFF,TGTGCCGCCTCGCAGGGCAACACCGGGGAGCTGTTTTTT
NA,TRBV12-3/TRBV12-4,TRBD2,TRBJ2-7,CASSWTSGSIFYEQYF,TGTGCCAGCAGCTGGACTAGCGGGAGTATTTTCTACGAGCAGTACTTC
NA,TRBV7-9,NA,TRBJ2-3,CASSLVQGLGDTQYF,TGTGCCAGCAGCTTGGTTCAGGGGTTAGGAGATACGCAGTATTTT
many,TRBV6-6,NA,TRBJ1-3,CASNLPSGNTIYF,TGTGCCAGCAATTTACCCTCTGGAAACACCATATATTTT
NA,TRBV15,NA,TRBJ2-7,CATSRDSLPLGQYF,TGTGCCACCAGCAGAGACAGCCTTCCTCTCGGGCAGTACTTC
many,TRBV4-1,NA,TRBJ2-6,CASSLRISGANVLTF,TGCGCCAGCAGCCTGCGGATCTCTGGGGCCAACGTCCTGACTTTC
NA,TRBV5-6,NA,TRBJ1-1,CASSPGVTPVRSLTEAFF,TGTGCCAGCAGCCCCGGAGTGACCCCTGTACGTTCCCTCACTGAAGCTTTCTTT
NA,TRBV2,TRBD2,TRBJ2-3,CASSETSIPTDTQYF,TGTGCCAGCAGTGAGACTAGCATCCCCACAGATACGCAGTATTTT
NA,TRBV20-1,NA,TRBJ1-5,CSAGGSGGQKNQPQHF,TGCAGTGCCGGTGGCTCGGGTGGACAGAAGAATCAGCCCCAGCATTTT
NA,TRBV20-1,NA,TRBJ2-2,CSARDPWGPSTGELFF,TGCAGTGCTAGAGACCCCTGGGGACCCTCAACCGGGGAGCTGTTTTTT
NA,TRBV6-1,NA,TRBJ1-3,CASRLGPLGGNTIYF,TGTGCCAGCAGACTGGGACCGCTGGGAGGAAACACCATATATTTT
few,TRBV20-1,NA,TRBJ2-7,CSARGLAPYEQYF,TGCAGTGCTAGGGGACTTGCGCCCTACGAGCAGTACTTC
few,TRBV4-2,NA,TRBJ1-1,CASSQDQGSTEAFF,TGTGCCAGCAGCCAAGACCAGGGTAGCACTGAAGCTTTCTTT
NA,TRBV20-1,NA,TRBJ2-3,CSEVDSSSTDTQYF,TGCAGTGAGGTGGACAGCTCTAGCACAGATACGCAGTATTTT
few,TRBV18,TRBD1,TRBJ1-2,CASSRQGFYGYTF,TGTGCCAGCTCAAGACAGGGGTTCTATGGCTACACCTTC
many,TRBV12-3/TRBV12-4,NA,TRBJ1-2,CASSFHSGGSTYGYTF,TGTGCCAGCAGTTTCCATTCCGGGGGGAGCACCTATGGCTACACCTTC
NA,TRBV2,NA,TRBJ2-7,CASRGGHYEQYF,TGTGCCAGCAGGGGGGGGCATTACGAGCAGTACTTC
NA,TRBV21-1,NA,TRBJ2-1,CASSNTQSGADNEQFF,TGTGCCAGCAGCAATACCCAGAGCGGGGCCGACAATGAGCAGTTCTTC
NA,TRBV20-1,NA,TRBJ2-7,CSASFLAGGEQYF,TGCAGTGCTAGCTTTCTAGCTGGGGGGGAGCAGTACTTC
NA,TRBV20-1,NA,TRBJ1-5,CSARAPGSFNQPQHF,TGCAGTGCTAGAGCTCCGGGATCCTTCAATCAGCCCCAGCATTTT